The following is a TCR beta chain sequence with its context. The antigen is undetermined. CD45RO-negative, CCR7-selected cells formed the naive CD8 fraction, which excluded terminally differentiated effector memory CD45RA+ cells. Germline V CDR1 and CDR2: SNHLY, FYNNEI. The CDR3 sequence is 15 residues long. After removal of 6 bases from V and 4 bases from J, the junction contained 7 bases not matched to a gene. These data come from a study of shared clonotypes between healthy human individuals. About the research overall: There were three CD4 naive, three CD4 memory, two CD8 naive and one CD8 memory plates per donor.

Assay: immunoSEQ multiplex PCR; the TCRdb copy retains only in-frame clones and omits some. The sample shows about 2.2 million clones, 93% of them seen only once. Study-wide findings and caveats: A reduction in generation probabilities was seen for non-shared clonotypes relative to those shared by all four donors. Clonotype sharing among donors likely depends on sequencing depth. When naive CD4 clonotypes were compared across several donors, approximately 4.9% were shared.

This TCR came from a man aged 18 to 30 in good health. Some clones in this sample may be carry-over from other donors' samples. The chain employs TRBV2 and TRBJ1-5, with TRBD1 identical over 9 bases. The sequenced material came from naive CD8+ T cells from PBMCs. The CDR3 DNA reads as TGTGCCAGCAGAGGGACAGGGCTTGGGAATCAGCCCCAGCATTTT. Translation: CASRGTGLGNQPQHF.